A selection of T cell receptor beta chains follows, all from one sample in a study of memory CD4+ T cells and cytomegalovirus serostatus. The repertoire was sequenced with immunoSEQ multiplex PCR; TCRdb's copy has only in-frame clones and lacks some. The table has around 54,000 clones, about 78% seen once. Specimen: memory CD4+ T cells from blood. The receptors originated from an adult in good health and CMV-seronegative. The CDR3 runs from the conserved cysteine through the conserved F or W. The order of the fields is D gene, V gene, J gene, clone size, CDR3 protein, CDR3 DNA. A D gene is named only where the DNA matches it firmly. Where a row states a size, it is once, few, many or the class of an expanded clone; other rows omit it.

d_gene: NA; v_gene: TRBV6-1; j_gene: TRBJ1-5; abundance: NA; CDR3aa: CATAPRGGNQPQHF; CDR3nt: TGTGCTACCGCGCCCCGGGGAGGCAATCAGCCCCAGCATTTT
d_gene: TRBD1; v_gene: TRBV7-8; j_gene: TRBJ1-3; abundance: NA; CDR3aa: CASSLSTGVSSGNTIYF; CDR3nt: TGTGCCAGCAGCTTAAGTACAGGGGTGAGCTCTGGAAACACCATATATTTT
d_gene: NA; v_gene: TRBV7-9; j_gene: TRBJ1-2; abundance: NA; CDR3aa: CASSLDAPKAHGYTF; CDR3nt: TGTGCCAGCAGCTTAGATGCTCCCAAGGCCCATGGCTACACCTTC
d_gene: NA; v_gene: TRBV5-6; j_gene: TRBJ2-3; abundance: NA; CDR3aa: CASSLVGPGAGDTQYF; CDR3nt: TGTGCCAGCAGCTTGGTAGGTCCGGGGGCCGGAGATACGCAGTATTTT
d_gene: NA; v_gene: TRBV6-1; j_gene: TRBJ1-1; abundance: few; CDR3aa: CASSDLIGGSEAFF; CDR3nt: TGTGCCAGCAGTGATTTAATTGGTGGGTCTGAAGCTTTCTTT
d_gene: TRBD1; v_gene: TRBV27; j_gene: TRBJ2-7; abundance: NA; CDR3aa: CASSLWGQGETYEQYF; CDR3nt: TGTGCCAGCAGTTTATGGGGCCAGGGGGAAACCTACGAGCAGTACTTC
d_gene: TRBD1; v_gene: TRBV30; j_gene: TRBJ1-2; abundance: once; CDR3aa: CAWSAGQGNYYGYTF; CDR3nt: TGTGCCTGGAGTGCCGGACAGGGAAACTACTATGGCTACACCTTC
d_gene: NA; v_gene: TRBV14; j_gene: TRBJ2-2; abundance: few; CDR3aa: CASSYYRTGELFF; CDR3nt: TGTGCCAGCAGCTATTATAGGACCGGGGAGCTGTTTTTT
d_gene: TRBD1; v_gene: TRBV6-5; j_gene: TRBJ1-2; abundance: NA; CDR3aa: CASSQPGQRYGYTF; CDR3nt: TGTGCCAGCAGTCAGCCGGGACAGAGATATGGCTACACCTTC
d_gene: TRBD1; v_gene: TRBV25-1; j_gene: TRBJ1-5; abundance: NA; CDR3aa: CASRGQGNQPQHF; CDR3nt: TGTGCCAGCCGGGGACAGGGGAATCAGCCCCAGCATTTT
d_gene: TRBD2; v_gene: TRBV2; j_gene: TRBJ2-3; abundance: NA; CDR3aa: CASSKGLAGEADTQYF; CDR3nt: TGTGCCAGCAGTAAGGGACTAGCGGGGGAGGCAGATACGCAGTATTTT
d_gene: NA; v_gene: TRBV6-1; j_gene: TRBJ1-5; abundance: NA; CDR3aa: CASSANRVQQPQHF; CDR3nt: TGTGCCAGCAGTGCCAACAGGGTACAACAGCCCCAGCATTTT
d_gene: TRBD2; v_gene: TRBV5-1; j_gene: TRBJ2-1; abundance: NA; CDR3aa: CASSLEGTSANEQFF; CDR3nt: TGCGCCAGCAGCTTGGAAGGGACTAGCGCCAATGAGCAGTTCTTC
d_gene: NA; v_gene: TRBV9; j_gene: TRBJ2-7; abundance: NA; CDR3aa: CASSRDLYEQYF; CDR3nt: TGTGCCAGCAGCCGGGACCTATACGAGCAGTACTTC
d_gene: NA; v_gene: TRBV11-2; j_gene: TRBJ2-7; abundance: NA; CDR3aa: CASSLMSYYEQYF; CDR3nt: TGTGCCAGCAGCTTAATGTCCTACTACGAGCAGTACTTC
d_gene: NA; v_gene: TRBV2; j_gene: TRBJ2-4; abundance: NA; CDR3aa: CASSETVWALAKNIQYF; CDR3nt: TGTGCCAGCAGTGAAACCGTGTGGGCCTTAGCCAAAAACATTCAGTACTTC
d_gene: NA; v_gene: TRBV7-3; j_gene: TRBJ1-1; abundance: few; CDR3aa: CASSPGVRMNTEAFF; CDR3nt: TGTGCCAGCAGCCCGGGGGTGCGAATGAACACTGAAGCTTTCTTT
d_gene: NA; v_gene: TRBV5-1; j_gene: TRBJ2-1; abundance: once; CDR3aa: CASSLEGLPYNEQFF; CDR3nt: TGCGCCAGCAGCTTGGAGGGGCTCCCCTACAATGAGCAGTTCTTC
d_gene: NA; v_gene: TRBV4-1; j_gene: TRBJ2-1; abundance: NA; CDR3aa: CASSQSRDNEQFF; CDR3nt: TGCGCCAGCAGCCAATCGCGGGACAATGAGCAGTTCTTC
d_gene: NA; v_gene: TRBV10-1; j_gene: TRBJ2-7; abundance: medium-sized; CDR3aa: CANGTSTYEQYF; CDR3nt: TGCGCCAACGGGACTTCAACCTACGAGCAGTACTTC
d_gene: NA; v_gene: TRBV5-4; j_gene: TRBJ2-3; abundance: NA; CDR3aa: CASSSPARVTDTQYF; CDR3nt: TGTGCCAGCAGCTCTCCCGCTCGGGTCACAGATACGCAGTATTTT
d_gene: TRBD1; v_gene: TRBV6-6; j_gene: TRBJ1-5; abundance: NA; CDR3aa: CASSRGQGDQPQHF; CDR3nt: TGTGCCAGCAGTCGCGGACAGGGGGATCAGCCCCAGCATTTT
d_gene: NA; v_gene: TRBV5-6; j_gene: TRBJ1-2; abundance: NA; CDR3aa: CASSLGWTSANYGYTF; CDR3nt: TGTGCCAGCAGCTTGGGATGGACGTCAGCTAACTATGGCTACACCTTC
d_gene: NA; v_gene: TRBV28; j_gene: TRBJ1-2; abundance: few; CDR3aa: CASIRNGGADYGYTF; CDR3nt: TGTGCCAGCATCAGAAATGGGGGAGCCGACTATGGCTACACCTTC
d_gene: NA; v_gene: TRBV7-3; j_gene: TRBJ1-5; abundance: NA; CDR3aa: CASSLTGGGSQPQHF; CDR3nt: TGTGCCAGCAGCTTAACGGGCGGGGGGAGTCAGCCCCAGCATTTT
d_gene: TRBD1; v_gene: TRBV6-5; j_gene: TRBJ1-5; abundance: NA; CDR3aa: CASSRGPETPQHF; CDR3nt: TGTGCCAGCAGCAGGGGGCCAGAAACGCCCCAGCATTTT
d_gene: TRBD1; v_gene: TRBV27; j_gene: TRBJ2-7; abundance: NA; CDR3aa: CASSLKQGASYEQYF; CDR3nt: TGTGCCAGCAGTTTGAAACAGGGGGCATCCTACGAGCAGTACTTC
d_gene: NA; v_gene: TRBV18; j_gene: TRBJ1-1; abundance: NA; CDR3aa: CASSSSIRTLNTEAFF; CDR3nt: TGTGCCAGCTCATCGTCTATTAGGACCCTGAACACTGAAGCTTTCTTT
d_gene: NA; v_gene: TRBV5-1; j_gene: TRBJ2-1; abundance: NA; CDR3aa: CASSGASVNEQFF; CDR3nt: TGCGCCAGCAGCGGGGCCTCGGTGAATGAGCAGTTCTTC
d_gene: TRBD1; v_gene: TRBV29-1; j_gene: TRBJ2-5; abundance: NA; CDR3aa: CSVDQGAGETQYF; CDR3nt: TGCAGCGTTGATCAGGGGGCCGGAGAGACCCAGTACTTC
d_gene: TRBD2; v_gene: TRBV7-9; j_gene: TRBJ2-3; abundance: few; CDR3aa: CASSRTSGSLNTQYF; CDR3nt: TGTGCCAGCAGCAGGACTAGCGGGAGTCTGAATACGCAGTATTTT
d_gene: NA; v_gene: TRBV11-2; j_gene: TRBJ2-5; abundance: once; CDR3aa: CASSSRGRVLLETQYF; CDR3nt: TGTGCCAGCAGCTCCCGTGGCAGGGTGTTACTGGAGACCCAGTACTTC
d_gene: TRBD1; v_gene: TRBV5-1; j_gene: TRBJ2-2; abundance: once; CDR3aa: CASSQRGQSNTGELFF; CDR3nt: TGCGCCAGCAGCCAGAGGGGACAGTCGAACACCGGGGAGCTGTTTTTT
d_gene: TRBD1; v_gene: TRBV6-1; j_gene: TRBJ2-7; abundance: NA; CDR3aa: CASSELPRGQGGEQYF; CDR3nt: TGTGCCAGCAGTGAACTGCCCCGAGGACAGGGAGGCGAGCAGTACTTC
d_gene: NA; v_gene: TRBV9; j_gene: TRBJ2-1; abundance: NA; CDR3aa: CASSVAAGSYNEQFF; CDR3nt: TGTGCCAGCAGCGTAGCAGCGGGCTCCTACAATGAGCAGTTCTTC
d_gene: NA; v_gene: TRBV5-1; j_gene: TRBJ2-7; abundance: few; CDR3aa: CASSSLGHSYEQYF; CDR3nt: TGCGCCAGCAGCTCTCTAGGGCACTCCTACGAGCAGTACTTC
d_gene: NA; v_gene: TRBV5-6; j_gene: TRBJ2-7; abundance: NA; CDR3aa: CASSRAAGSEQYF; CDR3nt: TGTGCCAGCAGCCGAGCCGCAGGGAGCGAGCAGTACTTC
d_gene: NA; v_gene: TRBV28; j_gene: TRBJ1-1; abundance: few; CDR3aa: CASSLSREAFF; CDR3nt: TGTGCCAGCAGTTTAAGCCGTGAAGCTTTCTTT
d_gene: TRBD2; v_gene: TRBV11-2; j_gene: TRBJ2-1; abundance: NA; CDR3aa: CASSLDGTSINEQFF; CDR3nt: TGTGCCAGCAGCTTAGACGGGACTAGCATCAATGAGCAGTTCTTC
d_gene: TRBD2; v_gene: TRBV6-1; j_gene: TRBJ2-7; abundance: NA; CDR3aa: CASISGRASLEQYF; CDR3nt: TGTGCCAGCATCTCGGGGAGGGCCTCCCTCGAGCAGTACTTC
d_gene: TRBD2; v_gene: TRBV28; j_gene: TRBJ2-7; abundance: few; CDR3aa: CASNEPGTSGRFEQYF; CDR3nt: TGTGCCAGCAACGAGCCCGGGACTAGCGGGAGATTCGAGCAGTACTTC
d_gene: TRBD2; v_gene: TRBV11-2; j_gene: TRBJ2-2; abundance: NA; CDR3aa: CASSPGLVTAGELFF; CDR3nt: TGTGCCAGCAGCCCTGGACTAGTCACGGCCGGGGAGCTGTTTTTT
d_gene: TRBD2; v_gene: TRBV7-8; j_gene: TRBJ2-2; abundance: few; CDR3aa: CASSFRAGGNTGELFF; CDR3nt: TGTGCCAGCAGCTTCAGGGCGGGAGGGAACACCGGGGAGCTGTTTTTT
d_gene: NA; v_gene: TRBV19; j_gene: TRBJ1-4; abundance: NA; CDR3aa: CASGTGRSGELFF; CDR3nt: TGTGCCAGTGGCACAGGAAGGTCGGGGGAACTGTTTTTT
d_gene: NA; v_gene: TRBV7-9; j_gene: TRBJ2-1; abundance: NA; CDR3aa: CASSLVGRRTYNEQFF; CDR3nt: TGTGCCAGCAGCTTAGTGGGGAGAAGGACCTACAATGAGCAGTTCTTC
d_gene: NA; v_gene: TRBV2; j_gene: TRBJ1-1; abundance: NA; CDR3aa: CASSGLKKTEAFF; CDR3nt: TGTGCCAGCAGTGGTCTGAAAAAGACTGAAGCTTTCTTT
d_gene: NA; v_gene: TRBV2; j_gene: TRBJ1-2; abundance: NA; CDR3aa: CASSFDRISYGYTF; CDR3nt: TGTGCCAGCAGTTTTGACAGAATCTCCTATGGCTACACCTTC
d_gene: TRBD2; v_gene: TRBV15; j_gene: TRBJ2-3; abundance: NA; CDR3aa: CATSRDPSGSGTDTQYF; CDR3nt: TGTGCCACCAGCAGAGATCCTAGCGGGAGCGGCACAGATACGCAGTATTTT
d_gene: NA; v_gene: TRBV9; j_gene: TRBJ2-1; abundance: NA; CDR3aa: CASSHTGTLLRGSYNEQFF; CDR3nt: TGTGCCAGCAGTCATACCGGGACGCTGTTAAGGGGCTCCTACAATGAGCAGTTCTTC
d_gene: TRBD2; v_gene: TRBV6-6; j_gene: TRBJ2-1; abundance: NA; CDR3aa: CASSYGAGRKKEQFF; CDR3nt: TGTGCCAGCAGCTACGGAGCGGGACGTAAGAAGGAGCAGTTCTTC
d_gene: NA; v_gene: TRBV6-1; j_gene: TRBJ2-7; abundance: NA; CDR3aa: CASEIAVNYEQYF; CDR3nt: TGTGCCAGCGAAATAGCGGTGAACTACGAGCAGTACTTC
d_gene: NA; v_gene: TRBV4-2; j_gene: TRBJ2-1; abundance: NA; CDR3aa: CASSQDRTPTYNEQFF; CDR3nt: TGTGCCAGCAGCCAAGATCGGACTCCTACCTACAATGAGCAGTTCTTC
d_gene: NA; v_gene: TRBV11-2; j_gene: TRBJ2-3; abundance: once; CDR3aa: CASSPSGDTQYF; CDR3nt: TGTGCCAGCAGCCCGAGTGGGGATACGCAGTATTTT
d_gene: NA; v_gene: TRBV2; j_gene: TRBJ1-1; abundance: NA; CDR3aa: CASSGYGSPPFF; CDR3nt: TGTGCCAGCTCGGGGTATGGCTCGCCCCCTTTCTTT
d_gene: TRBD2; v_gene: TRBV7-9; j_gene: TRBJ2-1; abundance: NA; CDR3aa: CASSPSGGAGGPHNEQFF; CDR3nt: TGTGCCAGCAGCCCATCCGGTGGCGCGGGAGGGCCCCACAATGAGCAGTTCTTC